This T cell receptor beta chain was captured in a study of T-cell reconstitution after alpha-beta-depleted transplantation in children. Germline CDR1 is DFQATT and CDR2 is SNEGSKA (reference sequence). The CDR3 consists of 14 residues. V lost 3 bases to trimming and J lost 1 base, with 12 bases between them. Whole-study findings and limits: Expanded clones from the graft, numbering several hundred, reportedly supplied alpha-beta T cells about two months after transplant. From newly produced T cells came most of the T-cell counts and diversity one year after transplant. There were some patients whose high TCRbeta diversity at day 60 came from surviving recipient T cells and thymic progenitors.

Preparation of the TCRbeta library used unique molecular identifiers. One entry per CDR3 protein results from TCRdb running MiXCR on the PCR reads. The table lists fewer than 700,000 distinct CDR3 sequences, under 30% of them singletons. Turning to this clonotype: Its target is unknown.

The material sequenced was PBMCs, mostly from graft donor cells, taken 360 days after TCRalphabeta/CD19-depleted stem cell transplant. This receptor was identified in a boy under two years old who had a stem cell transplant for acute myeloid leukemia, so the T cells may come from the graft donor. The chain couples TRBV20-1 to TRBJ1-1; the D is unclear. CDR3 DNA: TGCAGTGCTAGGGAGAGTGGGTGGAACACTGAAGCTTTCTTT. This codes for CSARESGWNTEAFF.